Shown below are 24 T cell receptor beta chains from a single sample sequenced in a study of blood T cell repertoires in COVID-19. Repertoires were generated with immunoSEQ multiplex PCR, while TCRdb's copy carries only in-frame clones and drops some. The data contain about 90,000 clones, about 81% of them singletons. Material: peripheral blood. The receptors originated from a human donor in a cohort sampled during active COVID-19.

The chain couples TRBV18 to TRBJ2-6; 9 bases fit TRBD1. Germline values: CDR1 KGHSH, CDR2 LQKENI. The trim removed 2 bases at V and 0 bases at J, leaving 8 bases unmatched. This CDR3 has 19 amino acids. The CDR3 sequence: CASSPSRQGDNSGANVLTF. The CDR3 DNA is TGTGCCAGCTCACCAAGCCGACAGGGGGACAACTCTGGGGCCAACGTCCTGACTTTC.

This rearrangement joins TRBV27 to TRBJ1-2; D call uncertain. In germline, CDR1 is MNHEY, CDR2 SMNVEV (reference sequence). The CDR3 has 14 residues. The V gene lost 2 bases and the J gene lost 7 bases, with 14 bases spanning the gap. CDR3: CASSLNNAGLGYTF. Here the CDR3 DNA reads TGTGCCAGCAGTTTAAATAACGCAGGCCTTGGCTACACCTTC.

The rearrangement uses TRBV7-3 and TRBJ2-6; 11 positions match TRBD1. CDR1 and CDR2 (germline): SGHTA, FQGTGA. Trimming took 5 bases from V and 3 from J; bases not matched to a gene: 9. This CDR3 region has 18 residues. The CDR3 DNA reads as TGTGCCAGCAGCCTCTATGGACAGGGGGCGGGTGGGGCCAACGTCCTGACTTTC. Translation: CASSLYGQGAGGANVLTF.

The V and J genes are TRBV5-4 and TRBJ2-1; no clear D gene. Germline loops: CDR1 SGHNT, CDR2 YYREEE (reference sequence). V lost 0 bases to trimming and J lost 0 bases, with 7 bases between them. CDR3 length: 15 amino acids. The CDR3 is CASSLDPSSYNEQFF. CDR3 DNA: TGTGCCAGCAGCTTGGACCCGAGCTCCTACAATGAGCAGTTCTTC.

This clone was picked up one time. The chain uses TRBV5-6 and TRBJ1-2; D not certain. Trimming took 4 bases from V and 4 from J, leaving 17 bases between them. The CDR3 spans 15 residues. Germline lookup yields CDR1 SGHDT and CDR2 YYEEEE. The CDR3 nucleotides read TGTGCCAGCAGCCCTCGGAGGCGGTCTGGCTATGGCTACACCTTC. It specifies CASSPRRRSGYGYTF. Variable domain in full (rest from reference TRBV5-6 and TRBJ1-2): DAGVTQSPTHLIKTRGQQVTLRCSPKSGHDTVSWYQQALGQGPQFIFQYYEEEERQRGNFPDRFSGHQFPNYSSELNVNALLLGDSALYLCASSPRRRSGYGYTFGSGTRLTVV.

The rearrangement joins TRBV20-1 to TRBJ1-1; D may be TRBD1 (5 bases). Germline CDR1 is DFQATT and CDR2 is SNEGSKA (reference sequence). Between the trimmed V and J ends, which lost 3 bases and 5 bases, there was a span of 19 bases. This CDR3 is 15 amino acids long. CDR3 protein: CSASPPSGGGTEAFF. CDR3 DNA sequence: TGCAGTGCTAGTCCCCCCAGCGGGGGAGGAACTGAAGCTTTCTTT.

This rearrangement joins TRBV2 to TRBJ1-2; tentatively, D is TRBD1 (6 bases). Trimming cost V 4 bases and J 4 bases, with 13 bases left between them. The CDR3 covers 14 residues. CDR1 and CDR2 from the germline V gene are SNHLY and FYNNEI. The CDR3: CASSAQGILYGYTF. CDR3 DNA: TGTGCCAGCAGTGCACAGGGAATCCTCTATGGCTACACCTTC.

The rearrangement links TRBV10-3 to TRBJ1-2; D call uncertain. Germline assignment: CDR1 ENHRY and CDR2 SYGVKD. The CDR3 runs to 13 residues. With 3 bases removed from V and 4 bases from J, the gap between germline ends came to 9 bases. The CDR3 loop is CAISDETVYGYTF. The CDR3 DNA reads TGTGCCATCAGTGATGAGACTGTCTATGGCTACACCTTC.

The rearrangement joins TRBV18 to TRBJ1-4; 8 bases align to TRBD1. Germline V gene sequence: CDR1 KGHSH, CDR2 LQKENI. V lost 6 bases and J lost 8; bases outside the gene matches: 5. This CDR3 is built from 13 residues. The CDR3 DNA is TGTGCCAGCTCCTGGACAGGGTCGGAAAAACTGTTTTTT. As protein: CASSWTGSEKLFF.

In the case of this clone: Other DNA sequences in the same sample also yield this CDR3. The gene calls are TRBV7-2 and TRBJ1-1; D unclear. The germline CDR1 and CDR2 sequences are SGHTA and FQGNSA. The CDR3 is 12 amino acids. Between the trimmed V and J ends, which lost 3 bases and 8 bases, there was a span of 10 bases. CDR3 sequence: CASSLFGREAFF. The DNA of the CDR3 is TGTGCCAGCAGCTTGTTTGGCAGGGAAGCTTTCTTT.

V usage is TRBV9 and J usage is TRBJ2-3; the match to TRBD1 covers 11 bases. The CDR3 has 16 residues. J lost 5 bases, V lost 0 bases, and 5 bases had no gene match. Germline loops: CDR1 SGDLS, CDR2 YYNGEE. CDR3 sequence (DNA): TGTGCCAGCAGCGTAGGTGGGACAGGGGGTCTAGATACGCAGTATTTT. Amino acid sequence: CASSVGGTGGLDTQYF.

The chain employs TRBV6-5 and TRBJ1-1; 8 positions match TRBD1. The CDR3 extends over 14 amino acids. Per the germline V gene, CDR1 is MNHEY and CDR2 is SVGAGI. V was pared by 5 bases and J by 4 bases, with 6 bases of the junction left unmatched. The CDR3 DNA sequence: TGTGCCAGCAGTACGACAGGGGTTTCCACTGAAGCTTTCTTT. The encoded protein is CASSTTGVSTEAFF.

The table lists this clone with many counts. This chain connects TRBV6-4 to TRBJ2-3; TRBD2 matches 7 bases. V shed 2 bases, J shed 0 bases, and the junction held 5 bases outside the gene matches. The CDR3 extends over 16 amino acids. Germline lookup yields CDR1 MRHNA and CDR2 SNTAGT. Written as DNA, the CDR3 is TGTGCCAGCAGTGACCGGGGGGACGAGAGCACAGATACGCAGTATTTT. It specifies CASSDRGDESTDTQYF.

The rearrangement joins TRBV5-1 to TRBJ2-3, with TRBD1 as a possible D gene (6 bases). With 1 base removed from V and 0 bases from J, the gap between germline ends came to 9 bases. The germline V gene encodes CDR1 SGHRS and CDR2 YFSETQ. The CDR3 is 15 residues long. The chain's CDR3 is CASSLTGTSTDTQYF. In DNA form, the CDR3 reads TGCGCCAGCAGCTTGACGGGGACAAGCACAGATACGCAGTATTTT.

The V and J genes are TRBV7-2 and TRBJ2-3; D uncertain. This CDR3 has 17 amino acids. Trimming left V 5 bases short and J 0 bases short, with 18 bases between. Germline V gene data show CDR1 as SGHTA and CDR2 as FQGNSA. The chain's CDR3 is CASSRFVTISSTDTQYF. Here the CDR3 DNA reads TGTGCCAGCAGCCGGTTTGTTACGATCTCTAGCACAGATACGCAGTATTTT. The full variable domain, with the rest looked up from reference TRBV7-2 and TRBJ2-3, is GAGVSQSPSNKVTEKGKDVELRCDPISGHTALYWYRQSLGQGLEFLIYFQGNSAPDKSGLPSDRFSAERTGGSVSTLTIQRTQQEDSAVYLCASSRFVTISSTDTQYFGPGTRLTVL.

This chain joins TRBV2 and TRBJ2-5, with TRBD2 matching over 15 bases. V dropped 8 bases and J dropped 0; count of bases not matched to a gene: 7. This CDR3 is built from 17 residues. Germline V lookup: CDR1 SNHLY, CDR2 FYNNEI. In nucleotides, the CDR3 is TGTGCCAGCGTCCCCGGGACTAGCGGGGGGTACCAAGAGACCCAGTACTTC. This codes for CASVPGTSGGYQETQYF.

This chain links TRBV4-2 with TRBJ2-5, with 11 bases identical to TRBD2. This CDR3 is built from 16 residues. V gave up 1 base and J gave up 6 bases; unmatched junction bases: 7. The germline V gene encodes CDR1 LGHNA and CDR2 YNFKEQ. The CDR3 reads CASSQVLAGDRKTQYF. The CDR3 DNA follows: TGTGCCAGCAGCCAAGTACTAGCGGGAGATCGAAAGACCCAGTACTTC.

This chain links TRBV30 with TRBJ1-3; D might be TRBD1 (5 bases). This CDR3 is 15 amino acids long. Trimming removed 0 bases from V and 0 bases from J, with 9 bases in between. Germline V gene lookup returns CDR1 GTSNPN and CDR2 SVGIG (reference sequence). As DNA, the CDR3 is TGTGCCTGGAGTGTACGAGGACACTCTGGAAACACCATATATTTT. It codes for CAWSVRGHSGNTIYF. The entire variable domain, with the rest obtained from reference TRBV30 and TRBJ1-3, is as follows: SQTIHQWPATLVQPVGSPLSLECTVEGTSNPNLYWYRQAAGRGLQLLFYSVGIGQISSEVPQNLSASRPQDRQFILSSKKLLLSDSGFYLCAWSVRGHSGNTIYFGEGSWLTVV.

The CDR3 region is CASSEGHRDTGELFF. The CDR3, as DNA: TGTGCCAGCAGTGAAGGGCACAGGGACACCGGGGAGCTGTTTTTT. The chain combines TRBV6-1 with TRBJ2-2; D possibly corresponds to TRBD1 (6 bases). CDR1 is MNHNS, CDR2 SASEGT, per germline. CDR3 length: 15 amino acids. Trimming cost V 1 base and J 3 bases, with 9 bases left between them.

In its sample, this clone was seen a few times. This chain uses TRBV6-4 with TRBJ2-1, with 9 bases identical to TRBD1. CDR1 is MRHNA, CDR2 SNTAGT, per germline. V dropped 8 bases and J dropped 7; count of bases not matched to a gene: 12. This CDR3 is built from 15 residues. The CDR3 here is CASSRSGTGTNEQFF. CDR3 nucleotide sequence: TGTGCCAGCTCACGATCGGGGACAGGGACAAATGAGCAGTTCTTC.

This chain connects TRBV7-3 to TRBJ1-1; D uncertain. Germline values: CDR1 SGHTA, CDR2 FQGTGA. Trimming shortened V by 3 bases and J by 2 bases, and 10 bases separated the two germline ends. This CDR3 comprises 14 residues. The CDR3 bases are TGTGCCAGCAGCTTCGGTCCGGGTAACACTGAAGCTTTCTTT. As protein: CASSFGPGNTEAFF.

V gene TRBV15 combines with J gene TRBJ2-1; 9 positions match TRBD2. There are 15 residues in the CDR3. Germline V gene data show CDR1 as LNHNV and CDR2 as YYDKDF (reference sequence). Trimming removed 2 bases from V and 5 bases from J; junction bases left unmatched: 4. The CDR3: CATSRLTSGNNEQFF. CDR3 in DNA: TGTGCCACCAGCAGATTGACTAGCGGCAACAATGAGCAGTTCTTC. The variable domain in full, completed from reference TRBV15 and TRBJ2-1, reads DAMVIQNPRYQVTQFGKPVTLSCSQTLNHNVMYWYQQKSSQAPKLLFHYYDKDFNNEADTPDNFQSRRPNTSFCFLDIRSPGLGDTAMYLCATSRLTSGNNEQFFGPGTRLTVL.

The CDR3 DNA reads as TGTGCCAGCAGCCATGGGGAGGCCGACCTGTTTTTT. Protein sequence: CASSHGEADLFF. The V call is TRBV7-2, the J call TRBJ1-4; D unresolved. Trimming shortened V by 5 bases and J by 14 bases, and 15 bases separated the two germline ends. Germline V gene sequence: CDR1 SGHTA, CDR2 FQGNSA. The CDR3 has 12 amino acids.

The chain links TRBV6-6 to TRBJ1-3, with D uncertain. The V and J ends lost 0 bases and 4 bases respectively, with 10 bases between them. The CDR3 is made up of 15 amino acids. The V gene's germline CDR1 is MNHNY and CDR2 SVGAGI (reference sequence). The CDR3 DNA reads TGTGCCAGCAGTTACTCGCCAGAAGTGGGAAACACCATATATTTT. This translates into CASSYSPEVGNTIYF.